The 11 T cell receptor beta chains in this list originate from one sample, sequenced in a study of cytotoxic CD8 clonotypes in ibrutinib-treated CLL. TCRdb's copy holds only in-frame clones and misses some; the assay was immunoSEQ multiplex PCR. The sample lists hundreds of thousands of clones, about 61% occurring once. The sequenced sample was PBMCs, obtained after 36 months of ibrutinib treatment. The receptors were gathered from a human donor with chronic lymphocytic leukemia.

This clone was counted between two and nine times. CDR3 in DNA: TGTGCCAGCAGCTTGGCTTTTGGATTAGAGCAGTACTTC. This encodes CASSLAFGLEQYF. The chain employs TRBV5-5 and TRBJ2-7; D not resolved. CDR1 is SGHKS and CDR2 is YYEKEE in the germline V gene (reference sequence). The length of the CDR3 is 13 residues. Trimming left V 0 bases short and J 7 bases short, with 11 bases between.

V usage is TRBV11-1 and J usage is TRBJ2-2; D may be TRBD1 (6 bases). Germline values: CDR1 SGHAT, CDR2 FQDESV (reference sequence). Trimming shortened V by 3 bases and J by 2 bases, and 7 bases separated the two germline ends. The CDR3 covers 14 residues. Here the CDR3 DNA reads TGTGCCAGCAGCTTGGGACAAAACACCGGGGAGCTGTTTTTT. This translates into CASSLGQNTGELFF.

This sequence joins TRBV9 and TRBJ1-1, with a tentative D call TRBD1 (6 bases). V was pared by 1 base and J by 1 base, with 8 bases between. The CDR3 sequence is 14 residues long. The germline V gene has CDR1 SGDLS and CDR2 YYNGEE. The CDR3 loop reads CASSVTGTNTEAFF. DNA of the CDR3: TGTGCCAGCAGCGTAACAGGGACGAACACTGAAGCTTTCTTT.

This chain connects TRBV4-2 to TRBJ2-1, with 8 positions matching TRBD2. The CDR3 loop spans 17 amino acids. Germline V gene lookup returns CDR1 LGHNA and CDR2 YNFKEQ. The junction had 10 bases not matched to a gene; V was cut back by 4 bases and J by 2 bases. The CDR3 nucleotides are TGTGCCAGCAGCCGATGGTCACTAGCGGCGACCTACAATGAGCAGTTCTTC. Protein sequence: CASSRWSLAATYNEQFF.

This chain uses TRBV23-1 with TRBJ2-3; D gene uncertain. TRBV23-1 counts as an open reading frame of uncertain function. The CDR3 sequence is 11 residues long. V was pared by 8 bases and J by 3 bases, with 6 bases between. The DNA of the CDR3 is TGCGCCAGCGACGGAACAGATACGCAGTATTTT. Residues: CASDGTDTQYF.

V and J are TRBV9 and TRBJ2-5; TRBD1 matches at 7 bases. Germline lookup yields CDR1 SGDLS and CDR2 YYNGEE. The CDR3 is 13 amino acids. V shed 3 bases and J 4 bases; nucleotides not matched to a gene: 3. DNA of the CDR3: TGTGCCAGCAGCGCACGACAGGGAGAGACCCAGTACTTC. Translated, it gives CASSARQGETQYF.

The chain combines TRBV29-1 with TRBJ1-2; D might be TRBD1 (6 bases). The CDR3 has 13 residues. Germline assignment: CDR1 SQVTM and CDR2 ANQGSEA. V gave up 3 bases and J gave up 7 bases, with 15 bases separating them. The CDR3 DNA is TGCAGCGTTGATCCGGGGGCGATCGTTGGCTACACCTTC. Translated: CSVDPGAIVGYTF.

The table lists this clone with a count of one. The rearrangement links TRBV11-3 to TRBJ2-5; tentative D call: TRBD2 (5 bases). Germline values: CDR1 SGHNT, CDR2 YENEEA. The CDR3 totals 13 residues. Trimming stripped 5 bases from V and 5 bases from J, with 12 bases between. For the CDR3, the DNA is TGTGCCAGCAGCCTTGGCCCGGGGGAGACCCAGTACTTC. Translated, it gives CASSLGPGETQYF.

The rearrangement joins TRBV27 to TRBJ1-4; no definite D call. Germline CDR1 and CDR2: MNHEY and SMNVEV (reference sequence). V lost 8 bases and J 8 bases, leaving 15 bases between the germline ends. This CDR3 has 13 residues. The CDR3 region has the DNA TGTGCCAGCCGGAAATGGGGATACGAAAAACTGTTTTTT. This gives the protein CASRKWGYEKLFF.

The chain is built from TRBV9 and TRBJ1-1; D unresolved. Germline assignment: CDR1 SGDLS and CDR2 YYNGEE. The CDR3 spans 14 residues. Between the trimmed V and J ends, which lost 0 bases and 5 bases, there was a span of 11 bases. This CDR3 is CASSVGSGLTEAFF. The CDR3 DNA sequence: TGTGCCAGCAGCGTAGGTTCCGGGTTAACTGAAGCTTTCTTT.

This chain connects TRBV7-9 to TRBJ1-2; D may be TRBD1 (6 bases). V dropped 3 bases and J dropped 8 bases, with 19 bases sitting between them. The germline CDR1 and CDR2 sequences are SEHNR and FQNEAQ (reference sequence). The CDR3 runs to 15 residues. CDR3 amino acids: CASSFRGLQGGGYTF. The CDR3 DNA follows: TGTGCCAGCAGCTTTCGCGGGTTACAGGGTGGAGGCTACACCTTC. Together with reference TRBV7-9 and TRBJ1-2, the CDR3 gives the full variable domain: DTGVSQNPRHKITKRGQNVTFRCDPISEHNRLYWYRQTLGQGPEFLTYFQNEAQLEKSRLLSDRFSAERPKGSFSTLEIQRTEQGDSAMYLCASSFRGLQGGGYTFGSGTRLTVV.